These T cell receptor beta chains were read from a single sample in a study of T-cell memory formation after mild COVID-19. MiXCR, run by TCRdb on the 5' RACE reads, gives a single entry per CDR3 protein. Found here are fewer than 350,000 distinct CDR3 sequences, 8% to 9% of them singletons; the top ten hold about 20%. The specimen sequenced was PBMCs or a T cell subset sorted from them (not recorded which). The source of these receptors is a young man who had mild COVID-19 (a few samples of this study predate the infection). Cell type and time point are not known. Each CDR3 is given with its conserved first and last residue. D genes are given only for firm matches. Clone size is given for some rows only: seen once, a few or many times, or a class if the clone is expanded.

v_gene	d_gene	abundance	j_gene	CDR3nt	CDR3aa
TRBV5-1	TRBD1	NA	TRBJ2-5	TGCGCCAGCAGCCCGAAGCGGACAGGAGTCCAAGAGACCCAGTACTTC	CASSPKRTGVQETQYF
TRBV20-1	TRBD2	few	TRBJ2-3	TGCAGTGCTAGAAGGAGACTAGCGGGGGGGCCTAGCTCAGATACGCAGTATTTT	CSARRRLAGGPSSDTQYF
TRBV15	NA	many	TRBJ1-1	TGTGCCACCAGCAGAGGCAACAGCCTAAACACTGAAGCTTTCTTT	CATSRGNSLNTEAFF
TRBV25-1	NA	many	TRBJ2-5	TGTGCCAGCAGTGCTGGTTTCGAGACCCAGTACTTC	CASSAGFETQYF
TRBV1	NA	many	TRBJ1-1	TGCACCAGCAGCCAAGATCTCTCGGCCAGGATGAACACTGAAGCTTTCTTT	CTSSQDLSARMNTEAFF
TRBV5-6	NA	NA	TRBJ1-5	TGTGCCAGCAGCCGTACAGGGAACAGCAATCAGCCCCAGCATTTT	CASSRTGNSNQPQHF
TRBV15	NA	few	TRBJ1-5	TGTGCCACCAGCAGCCGGGGCCGATGGCAGCCCCAGCATTTT	CATSSRGRWQPQHF
TRBV6-5	TRBD2	few	TRBJ2-3	TGTGCCAGCAGCGTAGCGGGGGGGCAGGATACGCAGTATTTT	CASSVAGGQDTQYF
TRBV9	NA	NA	TRBJ1-2	TGTGCCAGCAGCGTAGCGAAAGACGGTGGCTACACCTTC	CASSVAKDGGYTF
TRBV11-2	TRBD2	many	TRBJ2-3	TGTGCCAGCAGCAAATCTGTTAGCGGGGGGCCTGGGACAGATACGCAGTATTTT	CASSKSVSGGPGTDTQYF
TRBV7-2	NA	many	TRBJ1-1	TGTGCCAGCAGCCCGAGGCGGGGGAACACTGAAGCTTTCTTT	CASSPRRGNTEAFF
TRBV10-3	NA	NA	TRBJ2-1	TGTGCCATCAGTGATCAGTCTGAGCAGTTCTTC	CAISDQSEQFF
TRBV5-6	TRBD1	few	TRBJ1-6	TGTGCCAGCAGCCCGAGACAGGGGAAGTGGGAATCACCCCTCCACTTT	CASSPRQGKWESPLHF
TRBV6-2/TRBV6-3	NA	few	TRBJ2-7	TGTGCCAGCAGTGATTTTCGGGACATCGATACCTACGAGCAGTACTTC	CASSDFRDIDTYEQYF
TRBV20-1	TRBD1	few	TRBJ2-2	TGCAGTGCTAAGGACAGGGATAACACCGGGGAGCTGTTTTTT	CSAKDRDNTGELFF
TRBV5-5	TRBD1	few	TRBJ2-7	TGTGCCGGGGGGGACAGGGAACACGAGCAGTACTTC	CAGGDREHEQYF
TRBV7-9	NA	few	TRBJ1-5	TGTGCCAGCAGCCGGGGCGGGAAGCATCAGCCCCAGCATTTT	CASSRGGKHQPQHF
TRBV20-1	NA	NA	TRBJ1-6	TGCAGTGCCATGGAACAGGGCTCCTATAATTCACCCCTCCACTTT	CSAMEQGSYNSPLHF
TRBV6-6	TRBD1	many	TRBJ1-6	TGTGCCAGCAAGCAACCACAGGGGGCGGGTGGTTCACCCCTCCACTTT	CASKQPQGAGGSPLHF
TRBV7-6	NA	few	TRBJ2-3	TGTGCCAGCAGCTTAGGGTCATCCACCACAGATACGCAGTATTTT	CASSLGSSTTDTQYF
TRBV4-2	NA	few	TRBJ2-1	TGTGCCAGCAGGGAAGACGGCCTTAGCTCCTACAATGAGCAGTTCTTC	CASREDGLSSYNEQFF
TRBV6-5	NA	many	TRBJ1-1	TGTGCCAGCAGTTCCCCGGGGGTGAAGACTGAAGCTTTCTTT	CASSSPGVKTEAFF
TRBV20-1	TRBD2	NA	TRBJ2-3	TGCAGTGCTCCTAAGCGGGGGGGCAGGACAGATACGCAGTATTTT	CSAPKRGGRTDTQYF
TRBV5-6	NA	many	TRBJ1-2	TGTGCCAGCAGCTTGGAACTGGACAGACCCTTGGGCTATGGCTACACCTTC	CASSLELDRPLGYGYTF
TRBV5-5	TRBD1	few	TRBJ1-5	TGTGCCAGCAGCTTGGGGGGACAGGGGAGTGGTCAGCCCCAGCATTTT	CASSLGGQGSGQPQHF
TRBV20-1	NA	many	TRBJ2-1	TGCAGTGCTAGGGACCGTTTTAGGGTAGGACAGTACAATGAGCAGTTCTTC	CSARDRFRVGQYNEQFF
TRBV7-9	NA	few	TRBJ2-7	TGTGCCAGCAGCTTGTATCGCCAGGGTCCAATCGACGAGCAGTACTTC	CASSLYRQGPIDEQYF
TRBV7-9	TRBD1	NA	TRBJ1-5	TGTGCCAGCAGCTTAGTAGGGGACAGGACGGGGATTCATCAGCCCCAGCATTTT	CASSLVGDRTGIHQPQHF
TRBV24-1	NA	NA	TRBJ1-2	TGTGCCACCAGTGATCTGACAGTAAACTATGGCTACACCTTC	CATSDLTVNYGYTF
TRBV5-6	TRBD1	few	TRBJ1-4	TGTGCCAGCAGCTTGGAGGGGGCGTGGGAAAAACTGTTTTTT	CASSLEGAWEKLFF
TRBV5-1	NA	few	TRBJ2-3	TGCGCCAGCAGCCTCGGACTCGGGGGTGGAGTTACGCAGTATTTT	CASSLGLGGGVTQYF
TRBV20-1	NA	NA	TRBJ1-1	TGCAGTGCTAGAGAACTGGGGGCAGGAGGCGATTTGTGGGCTTTCTTT	CSARELGAGGDLWAFF
TRBV5-1	NA	few	TRBJ2-1	TGCGCCAGCAGCTTGGCAGGGAGCAATGAGCAGTTCTTC	CASSLAGSNEQFF